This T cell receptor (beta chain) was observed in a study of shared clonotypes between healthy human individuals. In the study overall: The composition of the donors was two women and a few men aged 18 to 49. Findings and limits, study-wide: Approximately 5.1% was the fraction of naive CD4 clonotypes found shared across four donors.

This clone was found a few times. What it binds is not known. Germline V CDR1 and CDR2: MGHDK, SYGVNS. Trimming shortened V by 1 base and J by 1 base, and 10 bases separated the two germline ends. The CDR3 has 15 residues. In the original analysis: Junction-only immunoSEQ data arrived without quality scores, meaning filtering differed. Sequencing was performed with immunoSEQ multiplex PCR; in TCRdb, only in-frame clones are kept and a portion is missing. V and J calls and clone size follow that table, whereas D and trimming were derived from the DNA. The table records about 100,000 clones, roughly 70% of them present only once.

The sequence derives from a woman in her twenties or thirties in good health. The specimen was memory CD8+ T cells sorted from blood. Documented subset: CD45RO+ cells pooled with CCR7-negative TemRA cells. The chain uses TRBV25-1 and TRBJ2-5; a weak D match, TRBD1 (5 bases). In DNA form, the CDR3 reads TGTGCCAGCAGTGAATCCGCAGGGCCCCAAGAGACCCAGTACTTC. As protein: CASSESAGPQETQYF.